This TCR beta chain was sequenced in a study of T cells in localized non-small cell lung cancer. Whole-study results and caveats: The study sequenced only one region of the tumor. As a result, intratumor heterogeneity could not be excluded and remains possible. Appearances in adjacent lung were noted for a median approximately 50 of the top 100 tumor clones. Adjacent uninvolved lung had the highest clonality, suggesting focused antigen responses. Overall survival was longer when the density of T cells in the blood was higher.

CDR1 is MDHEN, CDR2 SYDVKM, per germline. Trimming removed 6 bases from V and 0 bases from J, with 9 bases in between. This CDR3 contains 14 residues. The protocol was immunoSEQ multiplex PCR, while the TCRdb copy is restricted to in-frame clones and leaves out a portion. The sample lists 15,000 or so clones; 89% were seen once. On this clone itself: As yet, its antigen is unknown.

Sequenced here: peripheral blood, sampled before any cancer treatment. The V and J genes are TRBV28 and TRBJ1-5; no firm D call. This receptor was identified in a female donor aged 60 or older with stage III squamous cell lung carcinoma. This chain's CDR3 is CASRPPGSNQPQHF. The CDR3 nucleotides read TGTGCCAGCAGACCCCCGGGTAGCAATCAGCCCCAGCATTTT. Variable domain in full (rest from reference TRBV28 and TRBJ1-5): DVKVTQSSRYLVKRTGEKVFLECVQDMDHENMFWYRQDPGLGLRLIYFSYDVKMKEKGDIPEGYSVSREKKERFSLILESASTNQTSMYLCASRPPGSNQPQHFGDGTRLSIL.